These 26 T cell receptor beta chains came from one sample sequenced in a study of breast tumors, draining lymph nodes, adjacent tissues. TCRdb fed the multiplex PCR reads into MiXCR, producing one record per CDR3 protein. The sample holds about 21,000 distinct CDR3 sequences; 50% are singletons and the top ten take 7.8%. Sequenced sample: breast tumor tissue. Receptor source: a female donor with breast cancer. Some clones in this sample may be carry-over from other donors' samples.

This chain links TRBV9 with TRBJ2-3; D is undetermined. V was cut by 3 bases and J by 0 bases, with 11 bases left in between. The germline CDR1 and CDR2 sequences are SGDLS and YYNGEE. The CDR3 is made up of 15 amino acids. CDR3 nucleotides: TGTGCCAGCAGCGGAGAAGACTTCAGCACAGATACGCAGTATTTT. This encodes CASSGEDFSTDTQYF.

This clonotype was counted at least ten times. It may be a read error: a sequence one base away is much more abundant. The chain carries TRBV9 and TRBJ2-7; D is possibly TRBD2 (6 bases). This CDR3 contains 14 residues. Germline loops: CDR1 SGDLS, CDR2 YYNGEE. CDR3 in amino acids: CASGLTDYSYEQSF. The CDR3 region has the DNA TGTGCCAGCGGCCTGACGGACTACTCCTACGAGCAGTCCTTC.

Details on this clonotype: The conserved phenylalanine or tryptophan normally closing the CDR3 is absent here, so this likely arose from a read error. V is TRBV9 and J is TRBJ2-1; D is ambiguous. V was pared by 4 bases and J by 4 bases, with 9 bases between. Germline CDR1 and CDR2: SGDLS and YYNGEE. The CDR3 is made up of 13 amino acids. The CDR3: CASSQEEYNEQFS. The CDR3 nucleotides read TGTGCCAGCAGCCAAGAGGAGTACAATGAGCAGTTCTCC.

This clonotype came up once. This sequence joins TRBV20-1 and TRBJ1-5, with D hard to call. Germline V gene sequence: CDR1 DFQATT, CDR2 SNEGSKA (reference sequence). Trimming removed 4 bases from V and 11 bases from J, with 27 bases in between. The length of the CDR3 is 16 residues. The CDR3 protein is CSATSTSGRWQETQHF. The CDR3 DNA follows: TGCAGTGCTACCTCGACTAGCGGGAGGTGGCAAGAGACCCAGCATTTT.

The chain links TRBV15 to TRBJ2-7; 10 positions match TRBD1. CDR1 and CDR2 from the germline V gene are LNHNV and YYDKDF (reference sequence). V dropped 3 bases and J dropped 3; count of bases not matched to a gene: 8. The CDR3 contains 16 residues. CDR3 amino acids: CATSSPGQGEIYEQYF. CDR3 coding DNA: TGTGCCACCAGCAGCCCCGGACAGGGGGAAATCTACGAGCAGTACTTC.

The V gene is TRBV2, the J gene TRBJ2-1; TRBD2 is a possible D gene (5 bases). This CDR3 spans 15 amino acids. Between the trimmed V and J ends, which lost 2 bases and 1 base, there was a span of 9 bases. Germline lookup yields CDR1 SNHLY and CDR2 FYNNEI. CDR3 DNA sequence: TGTGCCAGCAGTGAAAAGGAGGCGTCCTACAATGAGCAGTTCTTC. It encodes CASSEKEASYNEQFF.

CDR3 amino acids: CATSDYLAGETDTQYF. The CDR3, as DNA: TGTGCCACCAGTGACTACCTAGCGGGAGAAACGGATACGCAGTATTTT. The chain joins TRBV24-1 to TRBJ2-3; 10 positions match TRBD2. Germline values: CDR1 KGHDR, CDR2 SFDVKD. V was clipped by 4 bases and J by 6 bases; unmatched bases: 9. The CDR3 extends over 16 amino acids.

A word on this clonotype: The junction departs from germline at one end; a sequencing error may be responsible. The chain combines TRBV19 with TRBJ2-5; D not resolved. The CDR3 is 16 residues long. Germline loops: CDR1 LNHDA, CDR2 SQIVND (reference sequence). Here the CDR3 reads CASSIMGTRPQEAQYF. CDR3 sequence (DNA): TGTGCCAGTAGTATCATGGGCACCCGGCCCCAAGAGGCCCAGTACTTC.

This clonotype was seen ten or more times. V is TRBV6-1 and J is TRBJ2-5; 7 bases are shared with TRBD2. The CDR3 is 14 residues long. The junction had 6 bases not matched to a gene; V was cut back by 6 bases and J by 2 bases. The germline gives CDR1 MNHNS, CDR2 SASEGT. The CDR3 here is CASSQGLVQETQYF. For the CDR3, the DNA is TGTGCCAGCAGCCAAGGACTAGTTCAAGAGACCCAGTACTTC.

On this clonotype itself: Germline and junction disagree at one end, which may indicate a read error. The rearrangement uses TRBV19 and TRBJ1-1; D uncertain. CDR3 length: 14 residues. CDR1 is LNHDA and CDR2 is SQIVND in the germline V gene (reference sequence). The CDR3 coding sequence is TGTGCCAGTGGTATAACTAGGGAAGGGACTGAAGCTTTCTTT. As protein: CASGITREGTEAFF.

This chain uses TRBV18 with TRBJ1-2; TRBD1 might be the D (6 bases). This CDR3 spans 22 amino acids. Looked up from germline, CDR1 is KGHSH and CDR2 is LQKENI. V was trimmed by 2 bases and J by 4 bases, leaving 35 bases between them. Here the CDR3 DNA reads TGTGCCAGCTCACCAGTGGGTTCCCCCGGGGGGCATGAGGGTTCCCGTGTCTATGGCTACACCTTC. This translates into CASSPVGSPGGHEGSRVYGYTF.

Turning to this clonotype: The missing conserved phenylalanine or tryptophan at the end of this CDR3 makes a read error likely. The rearrangement links TRBV29-1 to TRBJ2-7, with 8 bases that match TRBD2. Germline V CDR1 and CDR2: SQVTM, ANQGSEA. The V gene end was trimmed by 7 bases and the J gene end by 3 bases; junction bases not matched to a gene: 14. CDR3 length equals 15 residues. For the CDR3, the DNA is TGCAGCGCTGGAGATCGGCTAGCGGGTCTCTACGAGCAGTACTAC. Protein: CSAGDRLAGLYEQYY.

This clonotype occurred once. The chain has TRBV4-2 and TRBJ2-7; TRBD2 is a possible D gene (6 bases). The CDR3 extends over 16 amino acids. CDR1 is LGHNA, CDR2 YNFKEQ, per germline. V lost 1 base to trimming and J lost 0 bases, with 13 bases between them. The CDR3 loop reads CASSQVGAGDSYEQYF. CDR3 sequence (DNA): TGTGCCAGCAGCCAAGTCGGAGCGGGTGACTCCTACGAGCAGTACTTC.

At least ten counts were recorded for this clonotype. The V call is TRBV3-1, the J call TRBJ2-7; 14 nucleotides align to TRBD2. Germline values: CDR1 LGHDT, CDR2 YNNKEL (reference sequence). V dropped 8 bases and J dropped 6; count of bases not matched to a gene: 3. This CDR3 has 13 residues. Written as DNA, the CDR3 is TGTGCCAGCGGACTAGCGGGAGGACCCGAGCAGTACTTC. This encodes CASGLAGGPEQYF.

By share of the sample, this clonotype is medium-sized. The chain couples TRBV20-1 to TRBJ2-3; D assignment may be TRBD1 or TRBD2 (6 bases each). Germline CDR1 DFQATT, CDR2 SNEGSKA (reference sequence). Trimming cost V 0 bases and J 3 bases, with 13 bases left between them. There are 15 residues in the CDR3. This CDR3 is CSAREWGAATDTQYF. DNA for the CDR3: TGCAGTGCTAGAGAGTGGGGGGCAGCGACAGATACGCAGTATTTT.

The V gene is TRBV7-2, the J gene TRBJ2-7; D is unclear. There are 14 residues in the CDR3. Germline V gene data show CDR1 as SGHTA and CDR2 as FQGNSA. With 1 base removed from V and 0 bases from J, the gap between germline ends came to 7 bases. As DNA, the CDR3 is TGTGCCAGCAGCTTAGAGCCGTCCTCCTACGAGCAGTACTTC. Translated, it gives CASSLEPSSYEQYF. The entire variable domain, with the rest obtained from reference TRBV7-2 and TRBJ2-7, is as follows: GAGVSQSPSNKVTEKGKDVELRCDPISGHTALYWYRQSLGQGLEFLIYFQGNSAPDKSGLPSDRFSAERTGGSVSTLTIQRTQQEDSAVYLCASSLEPSSYEQYFGPGTRLTVT.

In this sample, this clonotype turned up a few times. This rearrangement joins TRBV29-1 to TRBJ1-2; D may be TRBD1 (5 bases). This CDR3 has 12 residues. Germline-derived CDR1 and CDR2 are SQVTM and ANQGSEA. The V end was cut by 4 bases, the J end by 4 bases, with 10 bases between. DNA of the CDR3: TGCAGCGTTGTGTCCGGGGCCTATGGCTACACCTTC. Encoded protein: CSVVSGAYGYTF.

Ten or more counts support this clonotype. V usage is TRBV6-1 and J usage is TRBJ1-3; 10 bases agree with TRBD1. V gave up 0 bases and J gave up 4 bases; unmatched junction bases: 3. Per germline, CDR1 MNHNS and CDR2 SASEGT. This CDR3 has 16 amino acids. The CDR3 DNA is TGTGCCAGCAGTGAAGCAACGGGACAGGGGGGAAACACCATATATTTT. This codes for CASSEATGQGGNTIYF.

Concerning this clonotype: Without the conserved terminal phenylalanine or tryptophan, this CDR3 likely stems from a read error. This chain joins TRBV5-4 and TRBJ2-7, with 7 nucleotides matching TRBD2. Trimming took 1 base from V and 3 from J; bases not matched to a gene: 4. CDR3 length: 14 amino acids. The germline gives CDR1 SGHNT, CDR2 YYREEE (reference sequence). As DNA, the CDR3 is TGTGCCAGCAGCTTGACGGGGGGAGACTACGAGCAGTACTCC. Protein product: CASSLTGGDYEQYS.

The chain joins TRBV20-1 to TRBJ2-5; no definite D call. The V gene lost 0 bases and the J gene lost 5 bases, with 16 bases spanning the gap. The CDR3 length is 15 residues. CDR1 is DFQATT, CDR2 SNEGSKA, per germline (reference sequence). CDR3 protein: CSARDGLGEMETQYF. The CDR3 DNA sequence: TGCAGTGCTAGAGATGGCTTGGGCGAGATGGAGACCCAGTACTTC.

This clonotype is judged medium-sized. The chain links TRBV10-3 to TRBJ2-1; no reliable D call. Per germline, CDR1 ENHRY and CDR2 SYGVKD. Trimming pared 8 bases from V and 10 bases from J, leaving 18 bases between. This CDR3 comprises 13 residues. In DNA form, the CDR3 reads TGTGCCATCCCCCTACAATGCGTTACAGAGCAGTTCTTC. This encodes CAIPLQCVTEQFF.

This clonotype was recorded only once. This chain connects TRBV11-2 to TRBJ2-1; 8 positions agree with TRBD2. Germline V gives CDR1 SGHAT, CDR2 FQNNGV. Trimming removed 3 bases from V and 2 bases from J; junction bases left unmatched: 3. The CDR3 contains 15 residues. The CDR3 nucleotides are TGTGCCAGCAGCTTTGCGGGAGGTCCCTACAATGAGCAGTTCTTC. Translation: CASSFAGGPYNEQFF.

This clonotype was found many times. With a much larger clone just one base away, this may be a read error. CDR3 residues: CASQLRLTYNGQFF. CDR3 bases: TGTGCCAGTCAATTGCGGCTAACCTACAATGGGCAGTTCTTC. V and J are TRBV19 and TRBJ2-1; D is unresolved. Germline CDR1 and CDR2: LNHDA and SQIVND (reference sequence). This CDR3 has 14 residues.

The chain recombines TRBV9 with TRBJ2-7; tentatively, D is TRBD2 (5 bases). The CDR3 spans 16 residues. Trimming shortened V by 0 bases and J by 2 bases, and 15 bases separated the two germline ends. Germline V CDR1 and CDR2: SGDLS, YYNGEE. This CDR3 reads CASSVAVVSGAYEQYF. CDR3 bases: TGTGCCAGCAGCGTAGCGGTTGTGTCCGGGGCCTACGAGCAGTACTTC.

This clonotype appeared many times. The chain employs TRBV11-3 and TRBJ2-1, with TRBD2 matching 11 bases. The CDR3 consists of 16 residues. The ends lost 2 bases at V and 5 bases at J; junction bases unmatched: 5. Germline V lookup: CDR1 SGHNT, CDR2 YENEEA. The CDR3, as DNA: TGTGCCAGCAGCTTACTAGCGGGAGGTACACACAATGAGCAGTTCTTC. Translated, it gives CASSLLAGGTHNEQFF.

This clonotype has a count of ten or more. This chain uses TRBV30 with TRBJ1-4; perhaps TRBD1 as D (6 bases). Germline V gene data show CDR1 as GTSNPN and CDR2 as SVGIG (reference sequence). The CDR3 has 15 residues. V was pared by 0 bases and J by 8 bases, with 16 bases between. The chain's CDR3 is CAWSVRGGRKEKLFF. Here the CDR3 DNA reads TGTGCCTGGAGTGTACGGGGGGGCAGAAAGGAAAAACTGTTTTTT.